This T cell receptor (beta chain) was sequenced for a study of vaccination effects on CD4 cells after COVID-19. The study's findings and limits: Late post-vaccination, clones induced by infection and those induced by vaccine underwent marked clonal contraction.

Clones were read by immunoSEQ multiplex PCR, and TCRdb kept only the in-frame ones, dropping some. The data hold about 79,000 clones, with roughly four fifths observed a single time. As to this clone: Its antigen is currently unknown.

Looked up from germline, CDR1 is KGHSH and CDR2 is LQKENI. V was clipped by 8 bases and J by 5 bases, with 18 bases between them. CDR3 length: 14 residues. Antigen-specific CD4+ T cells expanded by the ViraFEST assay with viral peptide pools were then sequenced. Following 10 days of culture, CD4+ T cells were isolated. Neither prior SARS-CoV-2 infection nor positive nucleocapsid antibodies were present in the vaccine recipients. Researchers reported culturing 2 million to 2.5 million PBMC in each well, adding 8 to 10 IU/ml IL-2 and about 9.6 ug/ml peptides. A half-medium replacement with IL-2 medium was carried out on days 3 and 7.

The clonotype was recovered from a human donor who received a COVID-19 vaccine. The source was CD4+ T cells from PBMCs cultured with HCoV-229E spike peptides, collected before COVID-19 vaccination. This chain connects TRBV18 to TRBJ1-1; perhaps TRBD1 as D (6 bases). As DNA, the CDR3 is TGTGCCAGCCAACGGGGGGGCGGATGGACTGAAGCTTTCTTT. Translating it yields CASQRGGGWTEAFF.